One sample yielded the 6 T cell receptor beta chains listed below, sequenced in a study of T-cell reconstitution after alpha-beta-depleted transplantation in children. Using unique molecular identifiers, the investigators prepared the TCRbeta library. TCRdb reprocessed the PCR reads via MiXCR and lists one record per CDR3 protein. This table has about 610,000 distinct CDR3 sequences, 27% appearing once. Sample: PBMCs, taken before TCRalphabeta/CD19-depleted stem cell transplant. The receptors stem from a boy in the first two years of life with Wiskott-Aldrich syndrome, due to receive a stem cell transplant.

The CDR3 DNA follows: TGCAGTGCTAGGGGGCTGACTAGGGATACGCAGTATTTT. Protein: CSARGLTRDTQYF. The chain uses TRBV20-1 and TRBJ2-3, with a tentative D call TRBD2 (6 bases). The CDR3 runs 13 residues. Germline CDR1 and CDR2: DFQATT and SNEGSKA (reference sequence). Between the trimmed V and J ends, which lost 3 bases and 6 bases, there was a span of 13 bases.

This clonotype appeared many times. The rearrangement joins TRBV5-1 to TRBJ2-7; TRBD1 or TRBD2 may be the D gene (5 bases each). The germline V gene has CDR1 SGHRS and CDR2 YFSETQ. The V gene lost 4 bases and the J gene lost 1 base, with 15 bases spanning the gap. This CDR3 has 15 residues. The CDR3 region has the DNA TGCGCCAGCAGCCGGAATTGGGACGGGTCCTACGAGCAGTACTTC. It yields the protein CASSRNWDGSYEQYF.

The chain is built from TRBV2 and TRBJ1-2; 7 bases fit TRBD1. CDR3 length: 13 residues. Looked up from germline, CDR1 is SNHLY and CDR2 is FYNNEI. Germline trimming cut 8 bases from V and 7 bases from J; bases unmatched to any gene: 10. The CDR3 reads CASGWTGGAGYTF. CDR3 nucleotide sequence: TGTGCCAGCGGCTGGACAGGAGGTGCTGGCTACACCTTC.

This clonotype turned up a few times. This chain uses TRBV29-1 with TRBJ2-1; possible D gene TRBD1, 5 bases. Germline V lookup: CDR1 SQVTM, CDR2 ANQGSEA. This CDR3 has 11 residues. This CDR3 is CAERRVHEQFF. CDR3 nucleotides: TGCGCCGAGCGCAGGGTGCATGAGCAGTTCTTC.

The chain carries TRBV12-3 or TRBV12-4 and TRBJ1-1; 7 nucleotides align to TRBD1. The CDR3 is made up of 15 amino acids. With V trimmed by 6 bases and J by 3 bases, 10 bases remained unmatched. CDR3 sequence reads: CASSRRTGRDTEAFF. CDR3 coding DNA: TGTGCCAGCAGCCGACGGACAGGAAGAGACACTGAAGCTTTCTTT.

This clonotype was observed a few times. The chain is built from TRBV15 and TRBJ2-3; D might be TRBD2 (5 bases). V lost 0 bases and J lost 6, with 13 bases in between. Germline CDR1 LNHNV, CDR2 YYDKDF (reference sequence). The CDR3 spans 15 residues. In DNA form, the CDR3 reads TGTGCCACCAGCAGAGATTGGCGGGCTGAGGATACGCAGTATTTT. Translating it yields CATSRDWRAEDTQYF.